These 5 T cell receptor beta chains were sequenced from one sample in a study of blood T cell repertoires in COVID-19. The repertoire was sequenced with immunoSEQ multiplex PCR; TCRdb's copy has only in-frame clones and lacks some. The sample contains 110,000 or so clones, approximately 81% of which appear only once. What was sequenced was peripheral blood. These receptors all stem from a man in his forties or fifties with acute or convalescent COVID-19.

This clone occurred many times. The V call is TRBV2, the J call TRBJ2-7; D is possibly TRBD1 (6 bases). Germline V gene data show CDR1 as SNHLY and CDR2 as FYNNEI. The CDR3 sequence is 12 residues long. Trimming stripped 8 bases from V and 0 bases from J, with 8 bases between. CDR3: CASRTDSYEQYV. The DNA of the CDR3 is TGTGCCAGCCGGACAGACTCCTACGAGCAGTACGTC.

The CDR3 coding sequence is TGTGCCATCAGAGAACCAGGGTCCCTGAGTTCACCCCTCCACTTT. Translating it yields CAIREPGSLSSPLHF. The chain joins TRBV10-3 to TRBJ1-6; tentatively, D is TRBD1 (5 bases). Between the trimmed V and J ends, which lost 6 bases and 9 bases, there was a span of 18 bases. Germline V CDR1 and CDR2: ENHRY, SYGVKD. The CDR3 is made up of 15 amino acids.

The CDR3 nucleotides are TGTGCCAGCAGCGTACGAGGGGGCTGGAGCTACACCTTC. As protein: CASSVRGGWSYTF. The V gene is TRBV9, the J gene TRBJ1-2, with 7 bases identical to TRBD1. This CDR3 region has 13 residues. Germline CDR1 is SGDLS and CDR2 is YYNGEE. V lost 1 base to trimming and J lost 9 bases; unmatched junction nucleotides: 6.

This rearrangement joins TRBV5-4 to TRBJ1-1; TRBD1 matches 12 bases. Germline CDR1 SGHNT, CDR2 YYREEE (reference sequence). This CDR3 is 16 amino acids long. V lost 5 bases and J lost 1; bases outside the gene matches: 6. CDR3 nucleotide sequence: TGTGCCAGCAGGTGGGGGACAGGGGGCGAGAACACTGAAGCTTTCTTT. Translating gives CASRWGTGGENTEAFF.

This clone has only one observation. This chain uses TRBV12-3 or TRBV12-4 with TRBJ1-1, with a tentative D call TRBD1 (5 bases). The CDR3 contains 13 residues. V lost 7 bases and J 1 base, leaving 10 bases between the germline ends. CDR3 residues: CASTDGQNTEAFF. CDR3 DNA: TGTGCCAGCACTGATGGACAGAACACTGAAGCTTTCTTT.